This T cell receptor beta chain was found in a study of CD4 T cells in relation to SARS-CoV-2 and coronaviruses. Overall study results and limits: Around two thirds of donors had memory CD4+ clonotypes crossrecognizing SARS-CoV-2 and common cold coronavirus spike.

Before the COVID-19 pandemic, during about 2010-2019, CD4+ T cells were taken from unexposed donors. After approximately 10 days of culture, CD4+ T cells were isolated. As cell numbers allowed, unexposed-donor CD4+ T cells faced SARS-CoV-2 S/N and four cold-coronavirus spikes. About this clone: No antigen is known for it.

Germline V lookup: CDR1 MNHEY, CDR2 SVGAGI. The CDR3 contains 14 residues. After removal of 6 bases from V and 6 bases from J, the junction contained 11 bases not matched to a gene. Some clones are missing from TCRdb's copy, which holds only in-frame ones; the method was immunoSEQ multiplex PCR. The sample comprises about 22,000 clones, over 70% of which are singletons, and about 16% rests with the top ten. The origin of this receptor is a human donor in good health. Sequenced sample: CD4+ T cells from PBMCs, cultured in vitro. The chain links TRBV6-5 to TRBJ2-7; 7 bases align to TRBD1. CDR3 sequence reads: CASRRQGGKGEQYF. CDR3 DNA sequence: TGTGCCAGCAGACGACAGGGTGGGAAAGGCGAGCAGTACTTC.